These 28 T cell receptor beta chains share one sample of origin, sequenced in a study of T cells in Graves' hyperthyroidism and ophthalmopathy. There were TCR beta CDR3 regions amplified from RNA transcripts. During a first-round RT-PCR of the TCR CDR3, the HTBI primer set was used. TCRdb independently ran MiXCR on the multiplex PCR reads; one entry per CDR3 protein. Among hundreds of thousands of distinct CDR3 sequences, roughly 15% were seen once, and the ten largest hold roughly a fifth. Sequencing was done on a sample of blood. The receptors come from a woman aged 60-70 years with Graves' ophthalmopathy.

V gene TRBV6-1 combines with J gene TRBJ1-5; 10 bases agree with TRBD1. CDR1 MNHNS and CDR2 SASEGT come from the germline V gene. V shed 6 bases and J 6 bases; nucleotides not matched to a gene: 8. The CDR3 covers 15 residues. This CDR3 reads CASRLTGGAGQPQHF. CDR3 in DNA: TGTGCCAGCAGGCTGACAGGGGGCGCGGGTCAGCCCCAGCATTTT.

The CDR3: CASSGSSAGELFF. In nucleotides, the CDR3 is TGTGCCAGCAGCGGGTCTAGCGCCGGGGAGCTGTTTTTT. The chain recombines TRBV9 with TRBJ2-2; a possible D gene is TRBD2 (6 bases). The CDR3 loop spans 13 amino acids. Germline CDR1 reads SGDLS; CDR2 reads YYNGEE. Trimming pared 3 bases from V and 6 bases from J, leaving 9 bases between.

The CDR3 sequence: CASSQAGWSGGPQHF. The CDR3 DNA sequence: TGCGCCAGCAGCCAGGCGGGGTGGTCGGGGGGGCCCCAGCATTTT. The chain couples TRBV4-1 to TRBJ1-5, with D tentatively TRBD1 (5 bases). With 3 bases removed from V and 9 bases from J, the gap between germline ends came to 18 bases. The length of the CDR3 is 15 residues. Germline assignment: CDR1 MGHRA and CDR2 YSYEKL.

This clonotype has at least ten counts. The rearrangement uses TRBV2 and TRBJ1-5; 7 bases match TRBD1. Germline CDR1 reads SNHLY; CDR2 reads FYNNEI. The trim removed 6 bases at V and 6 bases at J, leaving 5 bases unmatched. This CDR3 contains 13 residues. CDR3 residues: CASRDREGQPQHF. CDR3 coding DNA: TGTGCCAGCAGAGACAGGGAGGGTCAGCCCCAGCATTTT. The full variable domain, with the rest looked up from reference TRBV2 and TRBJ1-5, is EPEVTQTPSHQVTQMGQEVILRCVPISNHLYFYWYRQILGQKVEFLVSFYNNEISEKSEIFDDQFSVERPDGSNFTLKIRSTKLEDSAMYFCASRDREGQPQHFGDGTRLSIL.

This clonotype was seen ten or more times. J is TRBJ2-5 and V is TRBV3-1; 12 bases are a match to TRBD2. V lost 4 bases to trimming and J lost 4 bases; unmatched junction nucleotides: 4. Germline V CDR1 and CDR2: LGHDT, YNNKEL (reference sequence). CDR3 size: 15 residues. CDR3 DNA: TGTGCCAGCAGCCTTCGACTAGCGGGAGCAGAGACCCAGTACTTC. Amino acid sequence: CASSLRLAGAETQYF.

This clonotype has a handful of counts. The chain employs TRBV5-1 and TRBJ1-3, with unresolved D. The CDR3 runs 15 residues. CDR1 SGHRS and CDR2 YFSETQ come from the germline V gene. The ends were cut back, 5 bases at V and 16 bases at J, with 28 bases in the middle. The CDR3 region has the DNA TGCGCCAGCAGGCCGGCCGCGGATATTTTGGCGCGAAATTATTTT. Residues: CASRPAADILARNYF.

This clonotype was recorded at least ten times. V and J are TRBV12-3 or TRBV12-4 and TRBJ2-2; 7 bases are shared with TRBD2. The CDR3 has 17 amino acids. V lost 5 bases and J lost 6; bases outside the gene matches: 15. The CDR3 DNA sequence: TGTGCCAGCAGTCCTCAAGGGGCGGGAGTGGGTGCCGGGGAGCTGTTTTTT. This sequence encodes CASSPQGAGVGAGELFF.

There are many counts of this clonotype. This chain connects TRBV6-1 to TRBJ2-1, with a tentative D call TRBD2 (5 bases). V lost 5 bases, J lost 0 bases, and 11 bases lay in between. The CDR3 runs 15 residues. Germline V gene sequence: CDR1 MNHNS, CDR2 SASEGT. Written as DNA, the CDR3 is TGTGCCAGCAGTAGTACTAGTAGCTCCTACAATGAGCAGTTCTTC. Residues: CASSSTSSSYNEQFF.

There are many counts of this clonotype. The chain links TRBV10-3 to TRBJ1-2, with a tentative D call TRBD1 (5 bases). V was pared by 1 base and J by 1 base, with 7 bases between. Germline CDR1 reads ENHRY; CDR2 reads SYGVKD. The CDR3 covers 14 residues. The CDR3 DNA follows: TGTGCCATCAGTGAGTGGGGGGATAACTATGGCTACACCTTC. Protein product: CAISEWGDNYGYTF.

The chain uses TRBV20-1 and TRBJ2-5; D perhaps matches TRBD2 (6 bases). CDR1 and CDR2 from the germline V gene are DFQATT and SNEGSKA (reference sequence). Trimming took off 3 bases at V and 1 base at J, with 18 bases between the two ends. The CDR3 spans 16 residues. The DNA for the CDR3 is TGCAGTGCTAGCGGGACCCCAAAGGGAGGCCAAGAGACCCAGTACTTC. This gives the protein CSASGTPKGGQETQYF.

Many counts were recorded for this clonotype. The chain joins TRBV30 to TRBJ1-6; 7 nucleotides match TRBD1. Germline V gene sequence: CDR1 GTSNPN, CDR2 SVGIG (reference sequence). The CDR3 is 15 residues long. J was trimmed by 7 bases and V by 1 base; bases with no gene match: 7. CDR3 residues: CAWSGPGQRNSPLHF. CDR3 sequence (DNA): TGTGCCTGGAGTGGCCCGGGACAGAGGAATTCACCCCTCCACTTT.

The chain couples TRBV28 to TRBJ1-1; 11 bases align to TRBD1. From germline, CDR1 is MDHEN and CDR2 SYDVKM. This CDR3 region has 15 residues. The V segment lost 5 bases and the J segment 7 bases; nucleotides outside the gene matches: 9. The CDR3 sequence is CASSAADRGRIEAFF. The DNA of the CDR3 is TGTGCCAGCAGTGCCGCGGACAGGGGGCGGATTGAAGCTTTCTTT.

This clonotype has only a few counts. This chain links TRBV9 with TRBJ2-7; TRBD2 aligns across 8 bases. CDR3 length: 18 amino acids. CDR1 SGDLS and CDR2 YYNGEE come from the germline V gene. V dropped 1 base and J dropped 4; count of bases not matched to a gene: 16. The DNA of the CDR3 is TGTGCCAGCAGCGTACCCCCTGTGACGGGAGGGGGGGTGTACGAGCAGTACTTC. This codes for CASSVPPVTGGGVYEQYF. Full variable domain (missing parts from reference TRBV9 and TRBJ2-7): DSGVTQTPKHLITATGQRVTLRCSPRSGDLSVYWYQQSLDQGLQFLIQYYNGEERAKGNILERFSAQQFPDLHSELNLSSLELGDSALYFCASSVPPVTGGGVYEQYFGPGTRLTVT.

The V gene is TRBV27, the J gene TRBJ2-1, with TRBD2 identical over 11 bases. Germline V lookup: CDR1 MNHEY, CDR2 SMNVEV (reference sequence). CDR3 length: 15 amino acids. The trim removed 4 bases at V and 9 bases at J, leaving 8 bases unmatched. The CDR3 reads CASSSRLAGRAEQFF. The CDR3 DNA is TGTGCCAGCAGTTCAAGACTAGCGGGACGGGCTGAGCAGTTCTTC.

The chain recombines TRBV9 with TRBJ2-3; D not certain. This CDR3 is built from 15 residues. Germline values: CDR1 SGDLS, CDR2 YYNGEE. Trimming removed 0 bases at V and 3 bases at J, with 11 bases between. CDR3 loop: CASSVEVGKTDTQYF. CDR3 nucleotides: TGTGCCAGCAGCGTAGAGGTAGGGAAGACAGATACGCAGTATTTT.

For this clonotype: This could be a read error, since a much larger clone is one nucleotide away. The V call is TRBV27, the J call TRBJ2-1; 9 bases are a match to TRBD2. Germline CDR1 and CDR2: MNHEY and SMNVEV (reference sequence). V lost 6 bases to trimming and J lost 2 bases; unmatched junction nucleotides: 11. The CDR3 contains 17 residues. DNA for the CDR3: TGTGCCAGCAGCCGCGGGCTGGCTAGCGGGACCTACAATGAGCAGTTCTTC. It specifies CASSRGLASGTYNEQFF.

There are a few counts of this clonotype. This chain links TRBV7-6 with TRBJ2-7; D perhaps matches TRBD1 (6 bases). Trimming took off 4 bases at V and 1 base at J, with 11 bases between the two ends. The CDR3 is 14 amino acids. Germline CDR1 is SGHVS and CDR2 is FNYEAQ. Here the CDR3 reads CASSSHRESYEQYF. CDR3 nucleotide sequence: TGTGCCAGCAGCTCCCACAGGGAGTCCTACGAGCAGTACTTC.

Written as DNA, the CDR3 is TGCGCCAGCAGTGAAGGACTAGCGGGAGGTCAAGAGACCCAGTACTTC. This gives the protein CASSEGLAGGQETQYF. J is TRBJ2-5 and V is TRBV10-1; 14 nucleotides align to TRBD2. J lost 2 bases, V lost 3 bases, and 2 bases had no gene match. This CDR3 has 16 amino acids. CDR1 and CDR2 (germline): WNHNN, SYGVQD (reference sequence).

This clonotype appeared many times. CDR3 region: CASSQQGVGEQYF. The CDR3 nucleotides are TGTGCCAGCAGCCAACAGGGAGTAGGCGAGCAGTACTTC. This chain uses TRBV7-9 with TRBJ2-7; perhaps TRBD1 as D (6 bases). Per germline, CDR1 SEHNR and CDR2 FQNEAQ (reference sequence). V dropped 5 bases and J dropped 6 bases, with 14 bases sitting between them. The CDR3 is made up of 13 amino acids. The full variable domain, completed using reference TRBV7-9 and TRBJ2-7, is DTGVSQNPRHKITKRGQNVTFRCDPISEHNRLYWYRQTLGQGPEFLTYFQNEAQLEKSRLLSDRFSAERPKGSFSTLEIQRTEQGDSAMYLCASSQQGVGEQYFGPGTRLTVT.

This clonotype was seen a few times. The DNA for the CDR3 is TGTGCCAGCAGTTCCGGGGCCCTCTGGGGCTACACCTTC. As protein: CASSSGALWGYTF. V usage is TRBV6-1 and J usage is TRBJ1-2; tentatively, D is TRBD1 (5 bases). Germline assignment: CDR1 MNHNS and CDR2 SASEGT. The CDR3 has 13 amino acids. V lost 5 bases and J 8 bases, leaving 15 bases between the germline ends.

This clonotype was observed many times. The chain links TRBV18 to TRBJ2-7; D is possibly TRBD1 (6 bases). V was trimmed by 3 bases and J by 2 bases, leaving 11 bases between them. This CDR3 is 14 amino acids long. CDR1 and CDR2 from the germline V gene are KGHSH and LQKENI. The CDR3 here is CASSPGTLTYEQYF. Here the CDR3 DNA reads TGTGCCAGCTCACCGGGGACACTGACCTACGAGCAGTACTTC.

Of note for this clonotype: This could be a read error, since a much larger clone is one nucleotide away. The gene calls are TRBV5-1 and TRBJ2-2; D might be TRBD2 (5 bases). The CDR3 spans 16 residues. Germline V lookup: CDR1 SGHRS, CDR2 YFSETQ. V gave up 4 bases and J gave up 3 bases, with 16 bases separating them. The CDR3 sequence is CASSPLASYYTGELFF. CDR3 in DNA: TGCGCCAGCAGCCCCCTAGCCAGTTACTACACCGGGGAGCTGTTTTTT.

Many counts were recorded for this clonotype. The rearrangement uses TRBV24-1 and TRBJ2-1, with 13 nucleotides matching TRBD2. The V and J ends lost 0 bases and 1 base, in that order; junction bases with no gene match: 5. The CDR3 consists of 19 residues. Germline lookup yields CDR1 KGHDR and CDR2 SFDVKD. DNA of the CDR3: TGTGCCACCAGTGATTTGAGGACTAGCGGGAGTGGGTCCTACAATGAGCAGTTCTTC. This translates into CATSDLRTSGSGSYNEQFF.

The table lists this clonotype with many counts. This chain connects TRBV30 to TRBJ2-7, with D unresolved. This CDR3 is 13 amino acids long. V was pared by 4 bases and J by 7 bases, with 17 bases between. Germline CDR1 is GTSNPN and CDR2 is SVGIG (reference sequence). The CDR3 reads CAWKRSAGGEQYF. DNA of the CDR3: TGTGCCTGGAAGAGAAGCGCCGGTGGGGAGCAGTACTTC.

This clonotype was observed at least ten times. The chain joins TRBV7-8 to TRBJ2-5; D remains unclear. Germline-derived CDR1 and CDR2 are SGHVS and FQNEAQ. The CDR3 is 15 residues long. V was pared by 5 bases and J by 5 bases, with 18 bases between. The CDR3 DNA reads TGTGCCAGCAGCCTCCCTCTGCGCCCCCCTGAGACCCAGTACTTC. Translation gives CASSLPLRPPETQYF.

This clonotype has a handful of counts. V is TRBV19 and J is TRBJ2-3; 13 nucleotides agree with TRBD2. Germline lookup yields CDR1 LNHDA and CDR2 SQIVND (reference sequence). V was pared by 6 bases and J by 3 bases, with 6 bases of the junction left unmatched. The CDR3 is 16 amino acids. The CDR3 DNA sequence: TGTGCCAGTAGCCAGACTAGCGGGAGGTGGACAGATACGCAGTATTTT. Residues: CASSQTSGRWTDTQYF.

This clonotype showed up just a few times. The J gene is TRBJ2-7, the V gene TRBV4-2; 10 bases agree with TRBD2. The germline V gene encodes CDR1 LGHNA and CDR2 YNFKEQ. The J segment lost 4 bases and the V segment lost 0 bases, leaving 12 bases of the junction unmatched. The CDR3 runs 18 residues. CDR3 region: CASSQDIYRLAGDYEQYF. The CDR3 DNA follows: TGTGCCAGCAGCCAAGATATCTACAGACTAGCGGGTGATTACGAGCAGTACTTC.

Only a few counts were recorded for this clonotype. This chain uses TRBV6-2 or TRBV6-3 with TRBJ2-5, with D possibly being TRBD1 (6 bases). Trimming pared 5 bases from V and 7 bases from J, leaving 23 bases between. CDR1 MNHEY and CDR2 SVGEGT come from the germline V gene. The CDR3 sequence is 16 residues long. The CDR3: CASSPRGSAIGGTQYF. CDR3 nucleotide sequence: TGTGCCAGCAGTCCCCGGGGATCGGCTATAGGGGGGACCCAGTACTTC.